Following are 14 T cell receptor beta chains from one sample sequenced in a study of cytotoxic CD8 clonotypes in ibrutinib-treated CLL. Sequenced by immunoSEQ multiplex PCR; TCRdb stores in-frame clones only, minus some. The sample has about 97,000 clones, roughly four fifths seen once; the top ten hold under 30%. The specimen was PBMCs, collected after 24 months of ibrutinib treatment. Receptors originate from a human donor with chronic lymphocytic leukemia.

This clone was counted between two and nine times. The chain joins TRBV5-4 to TRBJ2-5, with D unresolved. With 2 bases removed from V and 5 bases from J, the gap between germline ends came to 13 bases. Germline V gene lookup returns CDR1 SGHNT and CDR2 YYREEE (reference sequence). The CDR3 runs to 14 residues. The CDR3 here is CASSFTGPGETQYF. The CDR3 region has the DNA TGTGCCAGCAGCTTTACCGGGCCTGGCGAGACCCAGTACTTC. Together with reference TRBV5-4 and TRBJ2-5, the CDR3 gives the full variable domain: ETGVTQSPTHLIKTRGQQVTLRCSSQSGHNTVSWYQQALGQGPQFIFQYYREEENGRGNFPPRFSGLQFPNYSSELNVNALELDDSALYLCASSFTGPGETQYFGPGTRLLVL.

The J gene is TRBJ2-3, the V gene TRBV7-9, with D perhaps TRBD1 (5 bases). Trimming removed 5 bases from V and 10 bases from J, with 13 bases in between. The length of the CDR3 is 12 residues. Germline lookup yields CDR1 SEHNR and CDR2 FQNEAQ (reference sequence). The chain's CDR3 is CASSPTVSAQYF. CDR3 nucleotides: TGTGCCAGCAGCCCGACAGTGTCGGCGCAGTATTTT.

The chain recombines TRBV7-9 with TRBJ2-3, with D maybe TRBD2 (5 bases). The germline V gene encodes CDR1 SEHNR and CDR2 FQNEAQ (reference sequence). This CDR3 has 15 amino acids. Trimming left V 0 bases short and J 1 base short, with 8 bases between. In nucleotides, the CDR3 is TGTGCCAGCAGCTTAGCTTTGCGGGGCACAGATACGCAGTATTTT. Translation: CASSLALRGTDTQYF.

The chain uses TRBV5-1 and TRBJ1-3; D is unclear. The V end lost 0 bases, the J end lost 7 bases, and 8 bases lay between the germline ends. The CDR3 contains 13 residues. The V gene's germline CDR1 is SGHRS and CDR2 YFSETQ. The CDR3 spells CASSLGPQNTIYF. The CDR3 DNA reads TGCGCCAGCAGCTTGGGCCCCCAGAACACCATATATTTT. Full variable domain (missing parts from reference TRBV5-1 and TRBJ1-3): KAGVTQTPRYLIKTRGQQVTLSCSPISGHRSVSWYQQTPGQGLQFLFEYFSETQRNKGNFPGRFSGRQFSNSRSEMNVSTLELGDSALYLCASSLGPQNTIYFGEGSWLTVV.

J is TRBJ1-1 and V is TRBV5-1; 8 bases map to TRBD1. CDR3 length: 15 residues. Looked up from germline, CDR1 is SGHRS and CDR2 is YFSETQ. V lost 5 bases to trimming and J lost 3 bases; unmatched junction nucleotides: 9. DNA for the CDR3: TGCGCCAGCAGTGGACAGGGCCGATGGGACACTGAAGCTTTCTTT. It translates to CASSGQGRWDTEAFF.

The chain employs TRBV5-1 and TRBJ2-4; D not certain. Germline loops: CDR1 SGHRS, CDR2 YFSETQ. The V gene lost 0 bases and the J gene lost 8 bases, with 6 bases spanning the gap. The length of the CDR3 is 12 residues. Written as DNA, the CDR3 is TGCGCCAGCAGCTTGGACAGTTACATTCAGTACTTC. It yields the protein CASSLDSYIQYF.

CDR3 coding DNA: TGTGCCAGCAGCTTGATAGGGGGTGGACAGCCCCAGCATTTT. This sequence encodes CASSLIGGGQPQHF. V usage is TRBV5-6 and J usage is TRBJ1-5; D might be TRBD1 (6 bases). CDR3 length: 14 amino acids. The V gene's germline CDR1 is SGHDT and CDR2 YYEEEE. V was shortened by 1 base and J by 7 bases, with 12 bases between the two germline ends. Full variable domain (missing parts from reference TRBV5-6 and TRBJ1-5): DAGVTQSPTHLIKTRGQQVTLRCSPKSGHDTVSWYQQALGQGPQFIFQYYEEEERQRGNFPDRFSGHQFPNYSSELNVNALLLGDSALYLCASSLIGGGQPQHFGDGTRLSIL.

The V and J genes are TRBV5-5 and TRBJ2-6, with D uncertain. The CDR3 spans 16 residues. Trimming took off 4 bases at V and 0 bases at J, with 11 bases between the two ends. CDR1 and CDR2 (germline): SGHKS, YYEKEE (reference sequence). The CDR3 protein is CASSHMTSSGANVLTF. DNA of the CDR3: TGTGCCAGCAGCCACATGACGAGCTCTGGGGCCAACGTCCTGACTTTC.

The chain carries TRBV7-3 and TRBJ2-1; a possible D gene is TRBD2 (5 bases). Trimming pared 3 bases from V and 7 bases from J, leaving 10 bases between. There are 13 residues in the CDR3. The germline gives CDR1 SGHTA, CDR2 FQGTGA. CDR3 DNA: TGTGCCAGCAGCTTTGAGGGAGAGAATGAGCAGTTCTTC. Translated, it gives CASSFEGENEQFF.

In its sample, this clone was seen a few times. The CDR3 nucleotides are TGTGCCAGCAGTCCACAGGGGGTTAGCAATCAGCCCCAGCATTTT. Encoded protein: CASSPQGVSNQPQHF. The chain has TRBV6-1 and TRBJ1-5; TRBD1 matches at 8 bases. There are 15 residues in the CDR3. Per germline, CDR1 MNHNS and CDR2 SASEGT. The J segment lost 0 bases and the V segment lost 5 bases, leaving 3 bases of the junction unmatched.

The chain joins TRBV19 to TRBJ2-1, with TRBD2 matching 10 bases. Germline V gives CDR1 LNHDA, CDR2 SQIVND (reference sequence). This CDR3 has 16 residues. V lost 4 bases to trimming and J lost 1 base; unmatched junction nucleotides: 4. The CDR3 is CASSTGLAVSYNEQFF. Written as DNA, the CDR3 is TGTGCCAGTAGTACAGGACTAGCGGTGTCCTACAATGAGCAGTTCTTC.

The chain is built from TRBV30 and TRBJ1-1, with D possibly TRBD1 on 6 matching bases. Germline V lookup: CDR1 GTSNPN, CDR2 SVGIG (reference sequence). The CDR3 is 13 amino acids. V was clipped by 0 bases and J by 7 bases, with 12 bases between them. Here the CDR3 DNA reads TGTGCCTGGAGTGTACCAGGGGCTGGTGAAGCTTTCTTT. Translated, it gives CAWSVPGAGEAFF.

This chain links TRBV5-1 with TRBJ2-5; D possibly corresponds to TRBD1 (6 bases). V lost 4 bases, J lost 4 bases, and 11 bases lay in between. CDR3 length: 13 amino acids. Germline V gives CDR1 SGHRS, CDR2 YFSETQ. DNA for the CDR3: TGCGCCAGCAGCGCAGGGGTAGCAGAGACCCAGTACTTC. Protein: CASSAGVAETQYF. Variable domain in full (rest from reference TRBV5-1 and TRBJ2-5): KAGVTQTPRYLIKTRGQQVTLSCSPISGHRSVSWYQQTPGQGLQFLFEYFSETQRNKGNFPGRFSGRQFSNSRSEMNVSTLELGDSALYLCASSAGVAETQYFGPGTRLLVL.

This chain links TRBV5-1 with TRBJ1-5; 7 bases are a match to TRBD1. The CDR3 runs 15 residues. CDR1 SGHRS and CDR2 YFSETQ come from the germline V gene. With 1 base clipped from V and 3 bases from J, the junction kept 4 bases outside the gene matches. The CDR3 loop is CASSLQGGPNQPQHF. Here the CDR3 DNA reads TGCGCCAGCAGCTTGCAGGGGGGGCCCAATCAGCCCCAGCATTTT.